This TCR beta chain was captured by sequencing in a study of T-cell reconstitution after alpha-beta-depleted transplantation in children. CDR3 size: 15 residues. V lost 5 bases, J lost 4 bases, and 15 bases lay in between. The authors prepared the TCRbeta library with unique molecular identifiers. TCRdb reprocessed the PCR reads with MiXCR, giving one entry per CDR3 protein. The table has under 300,000 distinct CDR3 sequences, roughly 10% seen once. This clonotype came up many times. The chain uses TRBV12-3 or TRBV12-4 and TRBJ2-1, with D hard to call. The origin of this receptor is a male patient aged 2 to 10 who had a stem cell transplant for chronic granulomatous disease, so the T cells may come from the graft donor. This sample comprised peripheral blood, obtained 180 days after TCRalphabeta/CD19-depleted stem cell transplant. The CDR3: CASSAPGLAYNEQFF. In nucleotides, the CDR3 is TGTGCCAGCAGTGCACCGGGTCTGGCTTACAATGAGCAGTTCTTC.